The 18 T cell receptor beta chains reported below all come from one sample, sequenced in a study of blood T cell repertoires in COVID-19. Here immunoSEQ multiplex PCR was the method, and the copy in TCRdb shows in-frame clones only, minus some. This sample yields some 260,000 clones, of which around 80% are seen a single time; about 4% belongs to the top ten. The sample taken for sequencing was peripheral blood. The source is a woman in her forties with active or convalescent COVID-19.

This clone was detected once. This sequence joins TRBV6-6 and TRBJ2-5; 8 bases are shared with TRBD2. The J segment lost 3 bases and the V segment lost 2 bases, leaving 2 bases of the junction unmatched. In germline, CDR1 is MNHNY, CDR2 SVGAGI (reference sequence). The CDR3 contains 14 residues. CDR3 bases: TGTGCCAGCAGTTACCCGGGACTAGAAGAGACCCAGTACTTC. This sequence encodes CASSYPGLEETQYF.

This clone was detected once. V gene TRBV25-1 combines with J gene TRBJ1-1; no definite D call. Trimming left V 1 base short and J 0 bases short, with 9 bases between. Germline CDR1 is MGHDK and CDR2 is SYGVNS. CDR3 size: 15 residues. CDR3 in amino acids: CASSESRVLNTEAFF. The CDR3 bases are TGTGCCAGCAGTGAATCTCGGGTATTGAACACTGAAGCTTTCTTT.

This chain connects TRBV5-1 to TRBJ2-5, with D possibly matching TRBD1 (5 bases). The V and J ends lost 3 bases and 4 bases respectively, with 10 bases between them. The CDR3 runs 13 residues. Per the germline V gene, CDR1 is SGHRS and CDR2 is YFSETQ. CDR3 DNA: TGCGCCAGCAGCTCCAGGGTAGGAGAGACCCAGTACTTC. Amino acid sequence: CASSSRVGETQYF.

The CDR3 sequence is CASSLLAGGGYEQYF. The CDR3 DNA is TGTGCCAGCAGCCTACTAGCGGGGGGTGGCTACGAGCAGTACTTC. The chain uses TRBV28 and TRBJ2-7; 12 nucleotides line up with TRBD2. In germline, CDR1 is MDHEN, CDR2 SYDVKM. This CDR3 is 15 amino acids long. Losses at the gene ends were 6 bases for V and 3 bases for J; bases not matched to a gene: 6.

The chain is built from TRBV5-4 and TRBJ2-1, with D perhaps matching TRBD2 (6 bases). CDR3 length: 15 amino acids. Trimming took off 0 bases at V and 4 bases at J, with 11 bases between the two ends. In germline, CDR1 is SGHNT, CDR2 YYREEE (reference sequence). The CDR3 loop reads CASSLEVAEYNEQFF. As DNA, the CDR3 is TGTGCCAGCAGCTTGGAGGTAGCGGAGTACAATGAGCAGTTCTTC.

The chain has TRBV19 and TRBJ2-3; tentatively, D is TRBD2 (6 bases). The CDR3 spans 17 residues. With 6 bases removed from V and 2 bases from J, the gap between germline ends came to 21 bases. CDR1 is LNHDA and CDR2 is SQIVND in the germline V gene (reference sequence). The CDR3 sequence: CASSFKGGSGVTDTQYF. For the CDR3, the DNA is TGTGCCAGTAGCTTCAAGGGCGGTTCGGGGGTCACAGATACGCAGTATTTT.

CDR3 coding DNA: TGTGCCAGCAGTCCCCCGGGGGACTATGGCTACACCTTC. This sequence encodes CASSPPGDYGYTF. The chain carries TRBV28 and TRBJ1-2; possible D gene TRBD1, 5 bases. Germline V gene lookup returns CDR1 MDHEN and CDR2 SYDVKM. Trimming took off 5 bases at V and 3 bases at J, with 10 bases between the two ends. The CDR3 runs to 13 residues.

V usage is TRBV11-2 and J usage is TRBJ1-1; possibly TRBD1 for D (5 bases). This CDR3 contains 16 residues. Germline V gives CDR1 SGHAT, CDR2 FQNNGV. V was clipped by 5 bases and J by 4 bases, with 20 bases between them. The CDR3 bases are TGTGCCAGCAGCCATAGCGGGGGGAGGGTGTCCACTGAAGCTTTCTTT. As protein: CASSHSGGRVSTEAFF.

As DNA, the CDR3 is TGCGCCAGCAGCCAATCGGACAGGTATAGCAATCAGCCCCAGCATTTT. Translated: CASSQSDRYSNQPQHF. The chain joins TRBV4-1 to TRBJ1-5, with 7 bases matching TRBD1. This CDR3 has 16 residues. Germline lookup yields CDR1 MGHRA and CDR2 YSYEKL. The ends lost 2 bases at V and 0 bases at J; junction bases unmatched: 4.

This clone showed up just a few times. Other DNA sequences in this sample translate to the same CDR3. The rearrangement uses TRBV9 and TRBJ1-4, with D maybe TRBD1 (6 bases). The CDR3 is 15 amino acids. Germline CDR1 is SGDLS and CDR2 is YYNGEE. V shed 2 bases and J shed 0 bases, with 8 bases lying between them. CDR3 loop: CASSVTGTTNEKLFF. The CDR3 DNA is TGTGCCAGCAGCGTTACAGGGACAACTAATGAAAAACTGTTTTTT. The whole variable domain, filled in from reference TRBV9 and TRBJ1-4, reads DSGVTQTPKHLITATGQRVTLRCSPRSGDLSVYWYQQSLDQGLQFLIQYYNGEERAKGNILERFSAQQFPDLHSELNLSSLELGDSALYFCASSVTGTTNEKLFFGSGTQLSVL.

The chain combines TRBV11-3 with TRBJ2-2, with TRBD2 identical over 9 bases. Germline V lookup: CDR1 SGHNT, CDR2 YENEEA. V lost 3 bases to trimming and J lost 1 base; unmatched junction nucleotides: 0. The CDR3 length is 15 residues. CDR3 sequence reads: CASSFSGGNTGELFF. In DNA form, the CDR3 reads TGTGCCAGCAGCTTTAGCGGGGGGAACACCGGGGAGCTGTTTTTT.

The chain combines TRBV19 with TRBJ2-2; the match to TRBD1 covers 8 bases. J lost 1 base, V lost 6 bases, and 4 bases had no gene match. Per the germline V gene, CDR1 is LNHDA and CDR2 is SQIVND (reference sequence). There are 15 residues in the CDR3. The CDR3 here is CASRIGQGNTGELFF. In DNA form, the CDR3 reads TGTGCCAGTAGAATTGGACAGGGGAACACCGGGGAGCTGTTTTTT.

V usage is TRBV15 and J usage is TRBJ2-7; possible D gene TRBD1, 7 bases. The CDR3 runs to 14 residues. Trimming left V 4 bases short and J 9 bases short, with 19 bases between. Germline V lookup: CDR1 LNHNV, CDR2 YYDKDF (reference sequence). CDR3 amino acids: CATSTMSQGRGQYF. For the CDR3, the DNA is TGTGCCACCAGCACCATGTCACAGGGGCGGGGGCAGTACTTC.

The rearrangement joins TRBV6-5 to TRBJ1-2; 10 positions agree with TRBD1. V trimming: 6 bases; J trimming: 6 bases; junction bases outside the gene matches: 10. This CDR3 comprises 15 residues. Germline lookup yields CDR1 MNHEY and CDR2 SVGAGI. CDR3 loop: CASRGADRGHNGYTF. The CDR3 DNA reads TGTGCCAGCAGGGGGGCCGACAGGGGGCATAATGGCTACACCTTC.

The chain has TRBV3-1 (or the pseudogene TRBV3-2) and TRBJ2-5; 16 nucleotides match TRBD2. V lost 3 bases to trimming and J lost 4 bases; unmatched junction nucleotides: 5. The CDR3 contains 17 residues. The germline V gene has CDR1 LGHDT and CDR2 YNNKEL (reference sequence). DNA of the CDR3: TGTGCCAGCAGCCATCTGGGACTAGCGGGGGGGCGAGAGACCCAGTACTTC. Its protein product is CASSHLGLAGGRETQYF.

Turning to this clone: The same CDR3 also results from other DNA sequences found in this sample. The rearrangement links TRBV6-5 to TRBJ1-5; D unresolved. This CDR3 contains 13 residues. Trimming left V 4 bases short and J 5 bases short, with 9 bases between. CDR1 MNHEY and CDR2 SVGAGI come from the germline V gene. The DNA of the CDR3 is TGTGCCAGCAGTTCACAGCGGGATCAGCCCCAGCATTTT. It is translated as CASSSQRDQPQHF.

This chain links TRBV5-8 with TRBJ1-5, with 7 bases fitting TRBD1. Germline CDR1 and CDR2: SGHTS and YDEGEE. Germline trimming cut 2 bases from V and 4 bases from J; bases unmatched to any gene: 6. This CDR3 region has 15 residues. The CDR3 nucleotides read TGTGCCAGCAGCTTCCCCGGGACAGCGAATCAGCCCCAGCATTTT. Translation gives CASSFPGTANQPQHF.

The chain links TRBV5-1 to TRBJ1-4; the D gene is possibly TRBD1 (5 bases). V was trimmed by 4 bases and J by 8 bases, leaving 21 bases between them. Looked up from germline, CDR1 is SGHRS and CDR2 is YFSETQ. The CDR3 consists of 16 residues. The CDR3 reads CASSPLGGAGLEKLFF. In DNA form, the CDR3 reads TGCGCCAGCAGCCCCCTAGGTGGGGCCGGATTGGAAAAACTGTTTTTT.